Shown below are 10 T cell receptor beta chains from a single sample sequenced in a study of T cell changes during pregnancy in multiple sclerosis. Using immunoSEQ multiplex PCR, the repertoire was profiled, and TCRdb retains in-frame clones only, with some absent. The sample shows fewer than 80,000 clones, 92% of them seen only once. The sample here was peripheral blood, taken in the third trimester of pregnancy. The receptor set was obtained from a female donor in good health, enrolled as a control in a pregnancy study.

This clone was counted only a few times. The chain employs TRBV4-3 and TRBJ2-7; D is unresolved. V dropped 0 bases and J dropped 7 bases, with 10 bases sitting between them. The CDR3 is made up of 13 amino acids. Germline loops: CDR1 LGHNA, CDR2 YSLEER. CDR3 sequence: CASSQENSLEQYF. For the CDR3, the DNA is TGCGCCAGCAGCCAAGAAAACAGTCTGGAGCAGTACTTC.

V is TRBV5-1 and J is TRBJ2-2; weak D call: TRBD1 (6 bases). V gave up 2 bases and J gave up 5 bases, with 16 bases separating them. The germline gives CDR1 SGHRS, CDR2 YFSETQ. CDR3 length: 16 residues. The CDR3 spells CASSFDVGAETGELFF. DNA for the CDR3: TGCGCCAGCAGCTTTGACGTGGGGGCGGAAACCGGGGAGCTGTTTTTT.

This chain links TRBV6-4 with TRBJ2-1; TRBD2 matches at 10 bases. There are 15 residues in the CDR3. Germline V gene lookup returns CDR1 MRHNA and CDR2 SNTAGT. V lost 2 bases and J lost 6; bases outside the gene matches: 4. CDR3 amino acids: CASSDQAGGPNEQFF. In DNA form, the CDR3 reads TGTGCCAGCAGTGACCAAGCGGGGGGGCCCAATGAGCAGTTCTTC.

This chain joins TRBV5-1 and TRBJ2-3; D not certain. The CDR3 is made up of 16 amino acids. The germline V gene has CDR1 SGHRS and CDR2 YFSETQ. With 7 bases removed from V and 0 bases from J, the gap between germline ends came to 18 bases. The CDR3 nucleotides are TGCGCCAGCGGCCCCTACAGTATCCTTAGCACAGATACGCAGTATTTT. This codes for CASGPYSILSTDTQYF.

The J gene is TRBJ1-4, the V gene TRBV4-3; weak D call: TRBD1 (6 bases). Germline CDR1 and CDR2: LGHNA and YSLEER. Trimming shortened V by 0 bases and J by 8 bases, and 16 bases separated the two germline ends. The CDR3 is 16 amino acids. This CDR3 is CASSQDRQGMGEKLFF. CDR3 coding DNA: TGCGCCAGCAGCCAAGATCGGCAGGGGATGGGGGAAAAACTGTTTTTT.

The rearrangement joins TRBV2 to TRBJ2-1; maybe TRBD2 (5 bases). Germline-derived CDR1 and CDR2 are SNHLY and FYNNEI. The CDR3 is made up of 12 amino acids. V was trimmed by 6 bases and J by 4 bases, leaving 7 bases between them. Here the CDR3 DNA reads TGTGCCAGCAGCGGACTGTACAATGAGCAGTTCTTC. Protein: CASSGLYNEQFF. Together with reference TRBV2 and TRBJ2-1, the CDR3 gives the full variable domain: EPEVTQTPSHQVTQMGQEVILRCVPISNHLYFYWYRQILGQKVEFLVSFYNNEISEKSEIFDDQFSVERPDGSNFTLKIRSTKLEDSAMYFCASSGLYNEQFFGPGTRLTVL.

This chain joins TRBV5-1 and TRBJ2-5; 8 nucleotides match TRBD1. Germline CDR1 SGHRS, CDR2 YFSETQ. The CDR3 is 15 residues long. V shed 4 bases, J shed 2 bases, and the junction held 7 bases outside the gene matches. Written as DNA, the CDR3 is TGCGCCAGCAGCCGGACAGGGCATAAACAAGAGACCCAGTACTTC. Translation gives CASSRTGHKQETQYF. Full variable domain (remainder filled in from reference TRBV5-1 and TRBJ2-5): KAGVTQTPRYLIKTRGQQVTLSCSPISGHRSVSWYQQTPGQGLQFLFEYFSETQRNKGNFPGRFSGRQFSNSRSEMNVSTLELGDSALYLCASSRTGHKQETQYFGPGTRLLVL.

This clone was recorded a few times. This rearrangement joins TRBV10-3 to TRBJ1-1, with TRBD1 matching 8 bases. Germline V gene sequence: CDR1 ENHRY, CDR2 SYGVKD. With V trimmed by 6 bases and J by 5 bases, 5 bases remained unmatched. The CDR3 runs 13 residues. The DNA of the CDR3 is TGTGCCATCAGCGGACAGGGTAGGACTGAAGCTTTCTTT. It yields the protein CAISGQGRTEAFF.

The rearrangement joins TRBV6-5 to TRBJ2-5; 13 bases line up with TRBD2. With 5 bases clipped from V and 4 bases from J, the junction kept 4 bases outside the gene matches. CDR1 and CDR2 from the germline V gene are MNHEY and SVGAGI. This CDR3 spans 15 amino acids. CDR3 residues: CASSPRTSGGETQYF. The DNA for the CDR3 is TGTGCCAGCAGTCCCCGGACTAGCGGGGGAGAGACCCAGTACTTC.

The rearrangement links TRBV10-3 to TRBJ2-1, with D tentatively TRBD2 (6 bases). The CDR3 covers 13 residues. Germline V gene data show CDR1 as ENHRY and CDR2 as SYGVKD. V was trimmed by 4 bases and J by 5 bases, leaving 9 bases between them. As DNA, the CDR3 is TGTGCCATCAGTGCCGGGACTCACAATGAGCAGTTCTTC. It specifies CAISAGTHNEQFF.